This is a list of T cell receptor beta chains from one sample in a study of blood T cell repertoires in COVID-19. Profiling relied on immunoSEQ multiplex PCR, and the TCRdb table lists in-frame clones only, not all of them. The sample lists roughly 320,000 clones, 75% to 90% occurring once. The source material was peripheral blood. These receptors originate from a woman in her 50s with COVID-19, enrolled during active disease. CDR3s include the opening cysteine and the closing phenylalanine or tryptophan. The D gene is left open where the match is weak. For some rows the clone size is stated as once, few or many, or as a class when expanded; others skip it.

clone_size	j_call	d_call	v_call	cdr3_length	cdr3_aa	cdr3_nt
once	TRBJ1-5	.	TRBV21-1	15	CASSKVPGEGQPQHF	TGTGCCAGCAGCAAAGTACCCGGGGAAGGACAGCCCCAGCATTTT
.	TRBJ2-5	TRBD2	TRBV7-9	15	CASSLWAIAGETQYF	TGTGCCAGCAGCTTATGGGCCATAGCGGGGGAGACCCAGTACTTC
.	TRBJ2-1	.	TRBV5-1	12	CASSPSGHEQFF	TGCGCCAGCAGTCCGAGCGGACATGAGCAGTTCTTC
.	TRBJ2-1	TRBD2	TRBV19	14	CASSPSGLNNEQFF	TGTGCCAGTAGTCCTAGCGGCCTTAACAATGAGCAGTTCTTC
.	TRBJ1-5	.	TRBV5-1	15	CASSLGSYSNQPQHF	TGCGCCAGCAGCTTGGGGAGCTATAGCAATCAGCCCCAGCATTTT
.	TRBJ2-7	.	TRBV14	11	CASSHYYEQYF	TGTGCCAGCAGCCATTACTACGAGCAGTACTTC
.	TRBJ2-1	TRBD1	TRBV5-1	14	CASSPGTAYNEQFF	TGCGCCAGCAGCCCTGGGACAGCTTACAATGAGCAGTTCTTC
.	TRBJ2-3	TRBD2	TRBV5-1	16	CASSLVAGASTDTQYF	TGCGCCAGCAGCTTGGTGGCGGGAGCTAGCACAGATACGCAGTATTTT
.	TRBJ2-7	TRBD1	TRBV5-1	15	CASSPGTGDPYEQYF	TGCGCCAGCAGCCCCGGGACAGGGGACCCCTACGAGCAGTACTTC
.	TRBJ2-1	TRBD1	TRBV18	16	CASSPTDRSSYNEQFF	TGTGCCAGCTCACCGACGGACAGGAGCTCCTACAATGAGCAGTTCTTC
.	TRBJ2-7	TRBD2	TRBV18	11	CASSGGYEQYF	TGTGCCAGCTCCGGGGGGTACGAGCAGTACTTC
.	TRBJ2-7	.	TRBV6-5	13	CASIEGRAYEQYF	TGTGCCAGCATAGAAGGTCGGGCCTACGAGCAGTACTTC
.	TRBJ1-1	.	TRBV29-1	13	CSVVGRGTTEAFF	TGCAGCGTTGTCGGCAGGGGTACCACTGAAGCTTTCTTT
.	TRBJ2-1	TRBD2	TRBV13	16	CASSPRTSGDHNEQFF	TGTGCCAGCAGCCCAAGGACTAGCGGAGACCACAATGAGCAGTTCTTC
.	TRBJ2-1	.	TRBV4-1	15	CASTDPGVGYNEQFF	TGCGCCAGCACTGATCCGGGAGTTGGATACAATGAGCAGTTCTTC